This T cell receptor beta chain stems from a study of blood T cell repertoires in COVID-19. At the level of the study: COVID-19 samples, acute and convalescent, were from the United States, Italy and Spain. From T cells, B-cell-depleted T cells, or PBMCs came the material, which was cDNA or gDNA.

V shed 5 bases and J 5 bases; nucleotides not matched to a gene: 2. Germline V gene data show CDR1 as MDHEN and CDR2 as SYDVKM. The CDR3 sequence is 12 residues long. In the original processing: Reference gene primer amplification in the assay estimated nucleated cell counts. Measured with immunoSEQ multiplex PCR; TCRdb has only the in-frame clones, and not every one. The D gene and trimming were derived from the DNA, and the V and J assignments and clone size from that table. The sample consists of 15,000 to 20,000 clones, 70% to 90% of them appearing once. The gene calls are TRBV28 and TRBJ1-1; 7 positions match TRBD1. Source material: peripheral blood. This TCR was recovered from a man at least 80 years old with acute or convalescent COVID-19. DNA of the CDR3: TGTGCCAGCAGTGACAGGGTTACTGAAGCTTTCTTT. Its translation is CASSDRVTEAFF.